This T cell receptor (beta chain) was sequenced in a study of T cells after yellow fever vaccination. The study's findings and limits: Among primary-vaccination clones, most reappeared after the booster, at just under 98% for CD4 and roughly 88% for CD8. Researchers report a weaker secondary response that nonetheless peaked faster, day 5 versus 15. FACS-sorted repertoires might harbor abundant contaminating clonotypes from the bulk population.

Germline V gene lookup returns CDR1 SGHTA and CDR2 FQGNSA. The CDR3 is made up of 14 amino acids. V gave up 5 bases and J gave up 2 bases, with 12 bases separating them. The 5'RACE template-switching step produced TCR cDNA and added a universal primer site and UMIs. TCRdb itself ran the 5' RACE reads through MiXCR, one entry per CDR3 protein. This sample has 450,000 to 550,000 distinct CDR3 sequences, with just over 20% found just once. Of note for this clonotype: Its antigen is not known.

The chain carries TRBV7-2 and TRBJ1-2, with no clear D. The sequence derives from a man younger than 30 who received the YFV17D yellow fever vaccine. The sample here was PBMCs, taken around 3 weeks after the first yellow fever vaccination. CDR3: CASSPNEGNYGYTF. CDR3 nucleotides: TGTGCCAGCAGCCCGAACGAAGGGAACTATGGCTACACCTTC.